This T cell receptor (beta chain) was identified in a study of response to subunit inactivated influenza vaccine. V gave up 6 bases and J gave up 0 bases; unmatched junction bases: 14. The CDR3 is 17 residues long. Germline V lookup: CDR1 DFQATT, CDR2 SNEGSKA (reference sequence). One entry per CDR3 protein results from TCRdb running MiXCR on the RT-PCR reads. The sample has 540,000 or so distinct CDR3 sequences, 10% to 15% seen once. The TCR comes from a man in his fifties who received an inactivated influenza vaccine. The sample was PBMCs from blood, taken about 40 days after vaccination. The chain has TRBV20-1 and TRBJ1-1; 9 bases are shared with TRBD1. The CDR3 nucleotides read TGCAGTGCAAAGGGACAGGGTCCGGGGACAATGAACACTGAAGCTTTCTTT. It yields the protein CSAKGQGPGTMNTEAFF.